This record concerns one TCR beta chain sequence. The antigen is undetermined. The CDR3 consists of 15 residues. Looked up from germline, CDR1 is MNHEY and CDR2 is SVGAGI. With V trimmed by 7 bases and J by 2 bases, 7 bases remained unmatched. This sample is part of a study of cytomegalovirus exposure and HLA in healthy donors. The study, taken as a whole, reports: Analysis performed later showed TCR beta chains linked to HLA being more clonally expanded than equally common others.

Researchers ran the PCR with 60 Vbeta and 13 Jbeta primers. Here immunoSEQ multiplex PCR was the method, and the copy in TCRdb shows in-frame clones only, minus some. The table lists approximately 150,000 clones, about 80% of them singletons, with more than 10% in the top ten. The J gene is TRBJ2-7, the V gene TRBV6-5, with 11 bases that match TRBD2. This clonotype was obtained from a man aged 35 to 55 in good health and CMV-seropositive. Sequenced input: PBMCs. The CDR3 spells CASTPTSGRPYEQYF. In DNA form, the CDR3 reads TGTGCCAGCACCCCCACTAGCGGGAGACCCTACGAGCAGTACTTC.